The table lists the clone carrying this T cell receptor beta chain with a few counts. The antigen remains undetermined. The data derive from a study of identical twins. Study-wide findings and caveats: Within twin pairs, the out-of-frame alpha sequences they shared showed excess low generation probability.

Trimming took 0 bases from V and 11 from J, leaving 10 bases between them. Germline assignment: CDR1 MNHNY and CDR2 SVGAGI (reference sequence). The CDR3 contains 12 residues. TCRdb recomputed calls from the 5' RACE reads with MiXCR, one row per CDR3 protein. In the table there are around 250,000 distinct CDR3 sequences, approximately 8.3% of which are singletons. The sample was also reused in another study, on yellow fever vaccine responses in identical twins.

This chain links TRBV6-6 with TRBJ1-1; the D is unclear. The sequencing sample was made of CD8+ T cells sorted from blood. This clonotype was obtained from a woman aged 18 to 35 in good health. The CDR3 DNA sequence: TGTGCCAGCAGTTACTCTCTGAGTTTGGCTTTCTTT. It codes for CASSYSLSLAFF.